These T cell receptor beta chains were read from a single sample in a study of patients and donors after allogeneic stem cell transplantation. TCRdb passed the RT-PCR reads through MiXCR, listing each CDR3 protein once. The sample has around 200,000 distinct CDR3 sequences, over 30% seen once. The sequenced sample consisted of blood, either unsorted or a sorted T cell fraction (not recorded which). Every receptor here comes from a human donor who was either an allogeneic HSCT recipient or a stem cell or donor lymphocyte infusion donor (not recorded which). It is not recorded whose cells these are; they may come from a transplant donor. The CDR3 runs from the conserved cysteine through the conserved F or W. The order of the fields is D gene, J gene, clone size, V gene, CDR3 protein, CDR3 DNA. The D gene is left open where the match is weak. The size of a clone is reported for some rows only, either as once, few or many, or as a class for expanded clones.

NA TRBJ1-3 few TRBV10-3 CAISATENSGNTIYF TGTGCCATCAGTGCGACAGAAAACTCTGGAAACACCATATATTTT
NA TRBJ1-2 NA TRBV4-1 CASSHSSNYGYTF TGCGCCAGCAGCCACAGTTCTAACTATGGCTACACCTTC
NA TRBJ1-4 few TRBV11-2 CASSRTTNEKLFF TGTGCCAGCAGCCGGACAACTAATGAAAAACTGTTTTTT
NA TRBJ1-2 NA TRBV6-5 CASTAGLIYGYTF TGTGCCAGCACAGCGGGGCTCATCTATGGCTACACCTTC
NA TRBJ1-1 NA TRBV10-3 CAISAKDGNTEAFF TGTGCCATCAGTGCTAAGGACGGGAACACTGAAGCTTTCTTT
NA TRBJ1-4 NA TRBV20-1 CSASSGAVEKLFF TGCAGTGCTAGCTCTGGGGCCGTTGAAAAACTGTTTTTT
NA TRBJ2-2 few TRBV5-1 CASSPLPLGRNTGELFF TGCGCCAGCAGCCCCCTCCCCCTGGGACGAAACACCGGGGAGCTGTTTTTT
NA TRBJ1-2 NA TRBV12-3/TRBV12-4 CASSLRDANYGYTF TGTGCCAGCAGTTTAAGGGACGCTAACTATGGCTACACCTTC
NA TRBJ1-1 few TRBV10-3 CAVHREGRTEAFF TGTGCCGTCCACAGGGAGGGAAGGACTGAAGCTTTCTTT
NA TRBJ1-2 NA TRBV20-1 CSVQLSGQPTYGYTF TGCAGTGTTCAGCTTTCCGGACAGCCGACCTATGGCTACACCTTC